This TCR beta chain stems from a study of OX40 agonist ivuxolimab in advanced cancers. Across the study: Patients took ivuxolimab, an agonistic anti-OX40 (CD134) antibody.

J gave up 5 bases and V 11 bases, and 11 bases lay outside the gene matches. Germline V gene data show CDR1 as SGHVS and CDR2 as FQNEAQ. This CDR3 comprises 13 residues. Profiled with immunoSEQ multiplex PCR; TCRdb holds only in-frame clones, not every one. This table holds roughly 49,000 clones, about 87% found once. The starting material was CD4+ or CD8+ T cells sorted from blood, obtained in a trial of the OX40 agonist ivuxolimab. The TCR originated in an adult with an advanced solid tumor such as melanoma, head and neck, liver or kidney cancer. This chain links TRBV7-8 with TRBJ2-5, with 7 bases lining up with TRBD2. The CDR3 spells CAGGETGRETQYF. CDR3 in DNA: TGTGCCGGGGGGGAGACGGGGCGGGAGACCCAGTACTTC. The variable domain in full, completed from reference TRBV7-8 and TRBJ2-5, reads GAGVSQSPRYKVAKRGQDVALRCDPISGHVSLFWYQQALGQGPEFLTYFQNEAQLDKSGLPSDRFFAERPEGSVSTLKIQRTQQEDSAVYLCAGGETGRETQYFGPGTRLLVL.